Listed below are T cell receptor beta chains from one sample, sequenced in a study of blood T cell repertoires in COVID-19. Sequencing was performed with immunoSEQ multiplex PCR; in TCRdb, only in-frame clones are kept and a portion is missing. The data show roughly 250,000 clones, around 86% seen once. What was sequenced was PBMCs or T cells enriched from blood (not recorded which). The receptors derive from a woman aged 40-49 years with acute COVID-19. CDR3s include the opening cysteine and the closing phenylalanine or tryptophan. The D gene is left open where the match is weak. Not every row has a clone size; where given, it reads once, few, many or a size class.

D gene | clone size | J gene | V gene | CDR3 DNA | CDR3 protein
NA | NA | TRBJ2-1 | TRBV3-1/TRBV3-2 | TGTGCCAGCAGCCAAGATAGGGGGGGCCTAGCGTTATTATTGGATGAGCAGTTCTTC | CASSQDRGGLALLLDEQFF
TRBD1 | NA | TRBJ1-1 | TRBV18 | TGTGCCAGCTCACCAGGGACAGAGAACACTGAAGCTTTCTTT | CASSPGTENTEAFF
TRBD2 | NA | TRBJ2-1 | TRBV7-8 | TGTGCCAGCAGCCCCCGGATAGCGGGAGGCCCCAGATCCAATGAGCAGTTCTTC | CASSPRIAGGPRSNEQFF
TRBD2 | once | TRBJ2-1 | TRBV4-1 | TGCGCCAGCAGCCGTAACCTAGCGGGAGGGCCGGGTGAGCAGTTCTTC | CASSRNLAGGPGEQFF
TRBD1 | once | TRBJ1-1 | TRBV30 | TGTGCCTGGAGCCCTCAGGGGGTCGCTTTCTTT | CAWSPQGVAFF
TRBD1 | few | TRBJ1-2 | TRBV19 | TGTGCCAGTAGTAGAGCCGGGACAGGGAACCCCTATGGCTACACCTTC | CASSRAGTGNPYGYTF
NA | NA | TRBJ1-6 | TRBV3-1/TRBV3-2 | TGTGCCAGCAGCCAAGGCGCGGGTTTTAATTCACCCCTCCACTTT | CASSQGAGFNSPLHF
TRBD2 | NA | TRBJ2-3 | TRBV5-1 | TGCGCCAGCAGCTCCGGACTAGCGCCACGCCTAGGGGATACGCAGTATTTT | CASSSGLAPRLGDTQYF
TRBD2 | NA | TRBJ2-3 | TRBV2 | TGTGCCAGCAACCTAGCGGGAGTAGGAGATACGCAGTATTTT | CASNLAGVGDTQYF
TRBD1 | NA | TRBJ1-5 | TRBV12-3/TRBV12-4 | TGTGCCAGCAGCCGACAGGGGAATCAGCCCCAGCATTTT | CASSRQGNQPQHF
NA | NA | TRBJ2-1 | TRBV6-5 | TGTGCCAGCAGTTACCTCGGAGGTGCGGATGAGCAGTTCTTC | CASSYLGGADEQFF
NA | NA | TRBJ2-2 | TRBV11-2 | TGTGCCAGCAGCTTCGATTCTGTCGGCACCGGGGAGCTGTTTTTT | CASSFDSVGTGELFF
NA | once | TRBJ2-7 | TRBV6-6 | TGTGCCAGCAGTTACTCCTCGACGAGGTCCGAGCAGTACTTC | CASSYSSTRSEQYF
TRBD2 | NA | TRBJ2-3 | TRBV28 | TGTGCCAGCGAAGGGGAGCGGGAGTTAGATACGCAGTATTTT | CASEGERELDTQYF
NA | NA | TRBJ1-2 | TRBV3-1/TRBV3-2 | TGTGCCAGCAGCCAAGATCGATCGCGGGCTTATGGCTACACCTTC | CASSQDRSRAYGYTF
TRBD1 | NA | TRBJ1-2 | TRBV20-1 | TGCAGTGCCGGGGACAGCCACTACACCTTC | CSAGDSHYTF
TRBD1 | NA | TRBJ1-2 | TRBV27 | TGTGCCAGCAGTTTATCGATGGGACAGGGCGGAAATGGCTACACCTTC | CASSLSMGQGGNGYTF
NA | NA | TRBJ1-4 | TRBV25-1 | TGTGCCAGCAGTGGTACACAGTCCTATAATGAAAAACTGTTTTTT | CASSGTQSYNEKLFF
NA | once | TRBJ1-2 | TRBV5-1 | TGCGCCAGCAGCTTGGAAGGAGGCGGTGGCTACACCTTC | CASSLEGGGGYTF
NA | NA | TRBJ2-7 | TRBV6-5 | TGTGCCAGCAGTTACAAGCTCGAGCAGTACTTC | CASSYKLEQYF
NA | NA | TRBJ2-7 | TRBV5-6 | TGTGCCAGCAGCTTGAGAGCGAATCACCTCTACGAGCAGTACTTC | CASSLRANHLYEQYF
NA | NA | TRBJ1-1 | TRBV15 | TGTGCCACCAGCAGAGGGCCGAACACTGAAGCTTTCTTT | CATSRGPNTEAFF
TRBD1 | NA | TRBJ1-1 | TRBV9 | TGTGCCAGCAGCGCCCAGGGGGCGGTACTAGACTTT | CASSAQGAVLDF
NA | NA | TRBJ2-3 | TRBV12-3/TRBV12-4 | TGTGCCAGCAGCTCCTCTTCGGCAGATACGCAGTATTTT | CASSSSSADTQYF
NA | NA | TRBJ2-4 | TRBV11-3 | TGTGCCAGCAGCTTAGGATCTCGGGGGGCCAAAAACATTCAGTACTTC | CASSLGSRGAKNIQYF
NA | NA | TRBJ2-5 | TRBV25-1 | TGTGCCAGCAGTGGTGACAATCAAGAGACCCAGTACTTC | CASSGDNQETQYF
TRBD2 | NA | TRBJ2-1 | TRBV27 | TGTGCCAGTAGGACTAGCGGGAGCTATTACAATGAGCAGTTCTTC | CASRTSGSYYNEQFF
TRBD1 | once | TRBJ1-6 | TRBV19 | TGTGCCAGTAGTAGAGGGGGACAGGGCTATTCACCCCTCCACTTT | CASSRGGQGYSPLHF
NA | NA | TRBJ1-1 | TRBV6-5 | TGTGCCAGCAGTTACTCTCCCGGCGGGTGGAACACTGAAGCTTTCTTT | CASSYSPGGWNTEAFF
NA | NA | TRBJ2-7 | TRBV28 | TGTGCCAGCACCAACAGCGGGCTCACCTACGAGCAGTACTTC | CASTNSGLTYEQYF
NA | NA | TRBJ2-1 | TRBV6-2/TRBV6-3 | TGTGCCAGCAGTTACGGGGGGGGCGGGAGAGAGCAGTTCTTC | CASSYGGGGREQFF